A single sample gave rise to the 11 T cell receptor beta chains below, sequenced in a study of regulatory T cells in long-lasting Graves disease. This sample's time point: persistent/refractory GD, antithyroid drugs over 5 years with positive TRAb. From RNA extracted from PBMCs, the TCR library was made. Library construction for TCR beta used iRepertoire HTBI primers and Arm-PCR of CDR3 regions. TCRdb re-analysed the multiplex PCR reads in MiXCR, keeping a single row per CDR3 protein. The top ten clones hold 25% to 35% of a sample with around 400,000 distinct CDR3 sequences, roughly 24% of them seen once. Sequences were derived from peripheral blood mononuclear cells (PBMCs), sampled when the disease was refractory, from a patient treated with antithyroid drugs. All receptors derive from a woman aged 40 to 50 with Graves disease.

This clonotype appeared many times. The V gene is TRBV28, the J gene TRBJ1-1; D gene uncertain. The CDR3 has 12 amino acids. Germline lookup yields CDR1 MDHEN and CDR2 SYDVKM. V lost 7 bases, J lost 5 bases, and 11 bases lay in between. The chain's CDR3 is CASTSGWTEAFF. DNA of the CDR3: TGTGCCAGCACCTCGGGGTGGACTGAAGCTTTCTTT.

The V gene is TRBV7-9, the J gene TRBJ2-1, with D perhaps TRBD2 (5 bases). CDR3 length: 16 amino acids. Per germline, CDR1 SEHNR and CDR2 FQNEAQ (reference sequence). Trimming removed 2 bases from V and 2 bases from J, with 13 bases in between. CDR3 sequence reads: CASSLNQRTPYNEQFF. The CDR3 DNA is TGTGCCAGCAGCTTAAATCAGCGGACTCCCTACAATGAGCAGTTCTTC.

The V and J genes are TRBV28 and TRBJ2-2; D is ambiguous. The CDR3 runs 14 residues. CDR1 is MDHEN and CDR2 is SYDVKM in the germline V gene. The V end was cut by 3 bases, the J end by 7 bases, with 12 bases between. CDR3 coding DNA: TGTGCCAGCAGTTTGAACATTCACGGCGGGGAGCTGTTTTTT. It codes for CASSLNIHGGELFF.

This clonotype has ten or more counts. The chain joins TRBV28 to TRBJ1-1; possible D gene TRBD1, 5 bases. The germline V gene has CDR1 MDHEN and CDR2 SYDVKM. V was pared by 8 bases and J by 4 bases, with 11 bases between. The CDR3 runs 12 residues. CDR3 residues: CASLRGGTEAFF. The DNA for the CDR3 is TGTGCCAGCCTTCGGGGGGGCACTGAAGCTTTCTTT.

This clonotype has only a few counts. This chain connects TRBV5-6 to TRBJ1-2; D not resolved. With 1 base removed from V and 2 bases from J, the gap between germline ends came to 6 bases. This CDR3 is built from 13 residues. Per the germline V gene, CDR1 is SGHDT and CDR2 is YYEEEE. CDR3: CASSLWANYGYTF. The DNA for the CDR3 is TGTGCCAGCAGCTTGTGGGCGAACTATGGCTACACCTTC.

CDR3 nucleotides: TGTGCCAGCAGTGAATGGGGGACAAGCAGCACAGATACGCAGTATTTT. Its translation: CASSEWGTSSTDTQYF. The chain couples TRBV2 to TRBJ2-3, with D tentatively TRBD1 (6 bases). CDR3 length equals 16 residues. Trimming pared 2 bases from V and 0 bases from J, leaving 12 bases between. In germline, CDR1 is SNHLY, CDR2 FYNNEI.

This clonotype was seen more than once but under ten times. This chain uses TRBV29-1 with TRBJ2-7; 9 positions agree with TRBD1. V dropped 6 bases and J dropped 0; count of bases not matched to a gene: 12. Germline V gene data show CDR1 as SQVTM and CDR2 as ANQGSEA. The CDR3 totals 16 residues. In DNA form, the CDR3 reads TGCAGCGTCTATTATAACCTACAGGGGGCCTCCTACGAGCAGTACTTC. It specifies CSVYYNLQGASYEQYF.

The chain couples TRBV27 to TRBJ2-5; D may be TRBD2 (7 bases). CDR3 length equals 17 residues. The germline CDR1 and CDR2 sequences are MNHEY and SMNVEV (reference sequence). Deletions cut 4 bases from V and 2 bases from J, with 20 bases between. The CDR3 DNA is TGTGCCAGCAGTTCCATTTGGGGGGGGGCCCGACAAGAGACCCAGTACTTC. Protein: CASSSIWGGARQETQYF.

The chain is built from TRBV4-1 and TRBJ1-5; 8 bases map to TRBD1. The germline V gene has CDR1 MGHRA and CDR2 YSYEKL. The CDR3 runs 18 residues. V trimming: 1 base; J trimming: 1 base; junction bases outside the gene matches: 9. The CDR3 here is CASSQGGGQGKSNQPQHF. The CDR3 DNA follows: TGCGCCAGCAGCCAAGGGGGTGGACAGGGTAAGAGCAATCAGCCCCAGCATTTT.

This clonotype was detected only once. CDR3 bases: TGTGCCTGGAATCCCTTAGCGGGAGGTTACAATGAGCAGTTCTTC. Its protein is CAWNPLAGGYNEQFF. The genes are TRBV30 and TRBJ2-1, with 10 bases aligning to TRBD2. Germline loops: CDR1 GTSNPN, CDR2 SVGIG (reference sequence). CDR3 size: 15 residues. Unmatched junction bases numbered 7, after V lost 4 bases and J lost 4 bases.

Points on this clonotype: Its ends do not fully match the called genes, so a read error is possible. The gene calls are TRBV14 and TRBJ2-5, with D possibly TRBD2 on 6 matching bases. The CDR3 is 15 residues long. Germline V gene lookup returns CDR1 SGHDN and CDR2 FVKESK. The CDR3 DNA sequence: TGTGCCAGCAGCCGTGGTCCCCGGGAGCAAGGGACCCAGTACTTC. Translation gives CASSRGPREQGTQYF.